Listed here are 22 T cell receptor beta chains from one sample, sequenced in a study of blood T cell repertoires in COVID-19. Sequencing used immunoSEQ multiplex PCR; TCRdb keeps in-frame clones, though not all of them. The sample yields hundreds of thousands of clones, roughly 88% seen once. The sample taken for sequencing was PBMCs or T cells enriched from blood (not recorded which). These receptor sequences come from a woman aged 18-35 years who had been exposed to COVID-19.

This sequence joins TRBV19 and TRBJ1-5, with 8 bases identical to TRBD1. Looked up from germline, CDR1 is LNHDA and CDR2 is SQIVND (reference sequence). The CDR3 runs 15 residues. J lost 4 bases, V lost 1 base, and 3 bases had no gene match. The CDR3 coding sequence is TGTGCCAGTAGTATAGCGGACAGGGTGAATCAGCCCCAGCATTTT. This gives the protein CASSIADRVNQPQHF.

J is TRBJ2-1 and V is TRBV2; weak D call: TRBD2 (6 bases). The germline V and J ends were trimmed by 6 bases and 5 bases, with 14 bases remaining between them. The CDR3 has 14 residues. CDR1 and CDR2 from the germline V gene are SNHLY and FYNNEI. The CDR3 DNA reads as TGTGCCAGCAGCCAGGAGGGCCTCAACAATGAGCAGTTCTTC. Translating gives CASSQEGLNNEQFF.

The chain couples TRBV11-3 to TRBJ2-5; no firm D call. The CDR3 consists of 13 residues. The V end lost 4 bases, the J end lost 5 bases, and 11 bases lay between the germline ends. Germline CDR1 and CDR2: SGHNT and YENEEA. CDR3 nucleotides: TGTGCCAGCAGCTCCGGCCCTAGGGAGACCCAGTACTTC. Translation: CASSSGPRETQYF. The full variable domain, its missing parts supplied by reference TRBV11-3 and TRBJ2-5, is EAGVVQSPRYKIIEKKQPVAFWCNPISGHNTLYWYLQNLGQGPELLIRYENEEAVDDSQLPKDRFSAERLKGVDSTLKIQPAELGDSAVYLCASSSGPRETQYFGPGTRLLVL.

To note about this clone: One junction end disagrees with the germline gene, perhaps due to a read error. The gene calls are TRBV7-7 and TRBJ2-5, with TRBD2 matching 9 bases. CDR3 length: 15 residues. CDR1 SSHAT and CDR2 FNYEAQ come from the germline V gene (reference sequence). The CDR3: CASSPGGGAGETQYF. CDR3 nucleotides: TGTGCTAGCAGCCCCGGCGGGGGGGCGGGGGAGACCCAGTACTTC.

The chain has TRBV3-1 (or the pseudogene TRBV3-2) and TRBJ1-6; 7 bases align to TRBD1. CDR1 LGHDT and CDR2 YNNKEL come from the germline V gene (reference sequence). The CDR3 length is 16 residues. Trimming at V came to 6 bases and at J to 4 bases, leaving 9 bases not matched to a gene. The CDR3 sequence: CASRKGTALYNSPLHF. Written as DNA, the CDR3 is TGTGCCAGCAGAAAGGGGACAGCTTTATATAATTCACCCCTCCACTTT.

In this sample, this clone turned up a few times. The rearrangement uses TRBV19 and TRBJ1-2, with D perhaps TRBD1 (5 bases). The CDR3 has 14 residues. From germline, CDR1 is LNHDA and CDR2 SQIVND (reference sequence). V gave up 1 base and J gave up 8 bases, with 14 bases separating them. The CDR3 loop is CASSIVQGLVGYTF. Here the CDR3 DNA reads TGTGCCAGTAGTATAGTCCAGGGCCTCGTCGGCTACACCTTC.

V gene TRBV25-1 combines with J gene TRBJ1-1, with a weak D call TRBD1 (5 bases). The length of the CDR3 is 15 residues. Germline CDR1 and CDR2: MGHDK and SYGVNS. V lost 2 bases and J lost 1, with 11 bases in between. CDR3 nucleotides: TGTGCCAGCAGTGAACTAGGGGACTGGAACACTGAAGCTTTCTTT. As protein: CASSELGDWNTEAFF. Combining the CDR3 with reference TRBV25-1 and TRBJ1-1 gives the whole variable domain EADIYQTPRYLVIGTGKKITLECSQTMGHDKMYWYQQDPGMELHLIHYSYGVNSTEKGDLSSESTVSRIRTEHFPLTLESARPSHTSQYLCASSELGDWNTEAFFGQGTRLTVV.

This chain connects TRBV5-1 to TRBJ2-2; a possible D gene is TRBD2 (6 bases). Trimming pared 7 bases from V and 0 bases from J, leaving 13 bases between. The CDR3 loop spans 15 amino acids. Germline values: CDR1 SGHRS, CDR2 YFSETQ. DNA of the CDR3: TGCGCCAGCGACCAGGGAGGTTCGAACACCGGGGAGCTGTTTTTT. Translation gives CASDQGGSNTGELFF.

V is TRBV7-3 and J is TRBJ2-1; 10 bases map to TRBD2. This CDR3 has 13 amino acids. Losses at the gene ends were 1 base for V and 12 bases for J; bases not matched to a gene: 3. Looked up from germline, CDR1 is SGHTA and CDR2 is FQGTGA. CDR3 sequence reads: CASSLIVAGGQFF. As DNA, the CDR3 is TGTGCCAGCAGCTTAATTGTAGCGGGGGGGCAGTTCTTC.

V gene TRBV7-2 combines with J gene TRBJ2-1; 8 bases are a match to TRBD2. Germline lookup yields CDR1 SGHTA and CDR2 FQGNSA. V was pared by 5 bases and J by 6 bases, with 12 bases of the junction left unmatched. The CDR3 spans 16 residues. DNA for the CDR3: TGTGCCAGCAGCCCCGGGCCCTCGCGGGGGGTCAATGAGCAGTTCTTC. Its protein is CASSPGPSRGVNEQFF.

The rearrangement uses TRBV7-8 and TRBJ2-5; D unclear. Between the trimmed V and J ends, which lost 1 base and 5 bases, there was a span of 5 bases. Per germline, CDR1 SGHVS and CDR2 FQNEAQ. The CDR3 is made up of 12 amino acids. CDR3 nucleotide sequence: TGTGCCAGCAGCTTAGACACGGAGACCCAGTACTTC. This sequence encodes CASSLDTETQYF.

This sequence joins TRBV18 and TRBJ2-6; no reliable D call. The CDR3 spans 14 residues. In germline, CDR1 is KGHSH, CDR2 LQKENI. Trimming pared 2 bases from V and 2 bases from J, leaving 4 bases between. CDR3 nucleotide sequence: TGTGCCAGCTCACCAAGCACTGGGGCCAACGTCCTGACTTTC. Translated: CASSPSTGANVLTF.

The CDR3 sequence is CASSQDLPGKAQYF. The CDR3 nucleotides are TGTGCCAGCAGCCAAGACCTCCCCGGGAAGGCGCAGTATTTT. The chain couples TRBV4-2 to TRBJ2-3; D possibly corresponds to TRBD2 (5 bases). This CDR3 contains 14 residues. Germline V lookup: CDR1 LGHNA, CDR2 YNFKEQ. Trimming stripped 0 bases from V and 10 bases from J, with 14 bases between.

The CDR3 sequence is CASSSDSYEQYF. The CDR3 DNA reads as TGTGCCAGCAGCTCAGACTCCTACGAGCAGTACTTC. The J gene is TRBJ2-7, the V gene TRBV5-8; D unclear. This CDR3 region has 12 residues. Germline values: CDR1 SGHTS, CDR2 YDEGEE. V shed 3 bases and J shed 0 bases, with 4 bases lying between them.

In DNA, the CDR3 is TGTGCCAGCAGTCACTTCCGACAGGGCGGAACTGAAGCTTTCTTT. It encodes CASSHFRQGGTEAFF. V usage is TRBV2 and J usage is TRBJ1-1; 7 positions match TRBD1. Losses at the gene ends were 5 bases for V and 5 bases for J; bases not matched to a gene: 11. Germline assignment: CDR1 SNHLY and CDR2 FYNNEI. This CDR3 contains 15 residues. The full variable domain, with the rest looked up from reference TRBV2 and TRBJ1-1, is EPEVTQTPSHQVTQMGQEVILRCVPISNHLYFYWYRQILGQKVEFLVSFYNNEISEKSEIFDDQFSVERPDGSNFTLKIRSTKLEDSAMYFCASSHFRQGGTEAFFGQGTRLTVV.

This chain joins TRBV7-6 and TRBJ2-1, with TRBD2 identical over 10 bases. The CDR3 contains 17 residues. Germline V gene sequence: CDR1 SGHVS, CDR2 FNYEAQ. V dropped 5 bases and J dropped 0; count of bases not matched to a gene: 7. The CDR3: CASSATPSGSSYNEQFF. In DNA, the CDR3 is TGTGCCAGCAGCGCCACCCCTAGCGGGAGCTCCTACAATGAGCAGTTCTTC.

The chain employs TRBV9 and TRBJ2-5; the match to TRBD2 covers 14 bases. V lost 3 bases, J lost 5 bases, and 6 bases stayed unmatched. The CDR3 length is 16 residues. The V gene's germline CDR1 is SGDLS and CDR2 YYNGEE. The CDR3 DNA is TGTGCCAGCAGCGCGACTAGCGGGGGGGCCGGGGAGACCCAGTACTTC. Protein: CASSATSGGAGETQYF.

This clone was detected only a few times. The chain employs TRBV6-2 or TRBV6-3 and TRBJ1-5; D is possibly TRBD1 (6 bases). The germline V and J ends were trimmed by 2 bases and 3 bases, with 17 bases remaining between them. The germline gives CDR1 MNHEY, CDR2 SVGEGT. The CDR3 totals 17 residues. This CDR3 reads CASSYEAGVTNNQPQHF. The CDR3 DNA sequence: TGTGCCAGCAGTTACGAGGCAGGGGTTACTAACAATCAGCCCCAGCATTTT.

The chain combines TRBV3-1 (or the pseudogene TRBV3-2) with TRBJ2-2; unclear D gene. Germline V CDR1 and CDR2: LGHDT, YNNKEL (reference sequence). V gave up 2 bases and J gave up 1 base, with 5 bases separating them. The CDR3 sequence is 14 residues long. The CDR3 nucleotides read TGTGCCAGCAGCCAATCTCTGAACACCGGGGAGCTGTTTTTT. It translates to CASSQSLNTGELFF.

CDR3 sequence reads: CASSPETGFTEAFF. CDR3 DNA sequence: TGTGCCAGCAGCCCTGAGACAGGTTTCACTGAAGCTTTCTTT. This sequence joins TRBV9 and TRBJ1-1; TRBD1 is a possible D gene (6 bases). The CDR3 covers 14 residues. From germline, CDR1 is SGDLS and CDR2 YYNGEE. Deletions cut 4 bases from V and 4 bases from J, with 14 bases between.

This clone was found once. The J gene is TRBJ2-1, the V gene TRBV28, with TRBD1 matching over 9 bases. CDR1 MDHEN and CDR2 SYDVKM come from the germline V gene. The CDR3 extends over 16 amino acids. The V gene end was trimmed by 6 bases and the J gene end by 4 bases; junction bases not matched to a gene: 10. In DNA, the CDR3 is TGTGCCAGCAGCCCCCCGACAGGGGGGATATACAATGAGCAGTTCTTC. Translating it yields CASSPPTGGIYNEQFF.

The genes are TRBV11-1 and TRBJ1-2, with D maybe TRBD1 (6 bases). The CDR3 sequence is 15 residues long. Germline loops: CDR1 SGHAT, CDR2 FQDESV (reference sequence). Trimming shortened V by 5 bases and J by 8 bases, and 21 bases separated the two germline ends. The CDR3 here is CASSPQPDRLEGYTF. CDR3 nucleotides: TGTGCCAGCAGCCCCCAACCCGACAGGTTGGAGGGCTACACCTTC. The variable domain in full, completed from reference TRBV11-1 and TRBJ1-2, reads EAEVAQSPRYKITEKSQAVAFWCDPISGHATLYWYRQILGQGPELLVQFQDESVVDDSQLPKDRFSAERLKGVDSTLKIQPAELGDSAMYLCASSPQPDRLEGYTFGSGTRLTVV.